This T cell receptor beta chain was captured by sequencing in a study of monozygotic twins with inflammatory bowel disease. To note about this clonotype: What it binds is unknown.

Overall study findings and caveats: There was no way to distinguish the different T cell subtypes.

Eight separate reactions per sample yielded the cDNA. After re-calling the 5' RACE reads, TCRdb lists one entry per CDR3 protein, DNA absent. This listing includes about 350,000 distinct CDR3 sequences. Germline CDR1 SGHTA, CDR2 FQGNSA. This CDR3 region has 14 residues. Sequencing input: blood. The origin of this receptor is a human donor with ulcerative colitis or Crohn's disease, or a healthy co-twin of an affected twin (not recorded which). The chain employs TRBV7-2 and TRBJ1-2; TCRdb's D call of TRBD1 is untestable without DNA. The CDR3 sequence is CASSLDRESYGYTF. Filled out from reference TRBV7-2 and TRBJ1-2, the complete variable domain reads GAGVSQSPSNKVTEKGKDVELRCDPISGHTALYWYRQSLGQGLEFLIYFQGNSAPDKSGLPSDRFSAERTGGSVSTLTIQRTQQEDSAVYLCASSLDRESYGYTFGSGTRLTVV.